This T cell receptor (beta chain) was identified during a study of T-cell memory formation after mild COVID-19. Each CDR3 protein gets one entry after TCRdb re-called the 5' RACE reads with MiXCR. The sample has fewer than 400,000 distinct CDR3 sequences, about 17% seen once. Germline-derived CDR1 and CDR2 are SGHVS and FNYEAQ. V dropped 1 base and J dropped 5; count of bases not matched to a gene: 7. The CDR3 length is 15 residues. Sequencing was done on a sample of PBMCs or a T cell subset sorted from them (not recorded which). This clonotype originated in a man younger than 30 who had mild COVID-19 (a few samples of this study predate the infection). Cell type and time point are not known. The V gene is TRBV7-6, the J gene TRBJ2-5; 7 bases align to TRBD1. CDR3 bases: TGTGCCAGCAGCTTAGACTGGGACAGCCAGGAGACCCAGTACTTC. Translated, it gives CASSLDWDSQETQYF.